This entry lists 29 T cell receptor beta chains sequenced from one sample in a study of graft-versus-host responses after intestinal transplantation. Data came from immunoSEQ multiplex PCR; TCRdb stores just in-frame clones and leaves some out. The data contain about 23,000 clones, roughly nine tenths of them singletons. The sequencing here drew on PBMCs, taken approximately 38 days after intestinal transplant. The receptors come from a human patient who received an intestinal transplant, so some T cells may come from the graft donor.

The chain joins TRBV6-1 to TRBJ2-1, with a tentative D call TRBD2 (5 bases). Trimming left V 5 bases short and J 0 bases short, with 11 bases between. The CDR3 consists of 15 residues. Germline CDR1 is MNHNS and CDR2 is SASEGT. CDR3 sequence reads: CASSLVRGSYNEQFF. The CDR3 DNA is TGTGCCAGCAGTTTAGTCCGGGGCTCCTACAATGAGCAGTTCTTC.

The genes are TRBV2 and TRBJ2-7; 11 bases agree with TRBD1. Looked up from germline, CDR1 is SNHLY and CDR2 is FYNNEI. This CDR3 has 17 amino acids. After removal of 4 bases from V and 3 bases from J, the junction contained 11 bases not matched to a gene. In DNA form, the CDR3 reads TGTGCCAGCAGTGCGGGGACAGGGGGAGGCGATAACTACGAGCAGTACTTC. The encoded protein is CASSAGTGGGDNYEQYF.

The chain couples TRBV5-5 to TRBJ2-2, with 11 nucleotides matching TRBD2. V gave up 4 bases and J gave up 2 bases; unmatched junction bases: 4. The CDR3 totals 16 residues. Germline CDR1 is SGHKS and CDR2 is YYEKEE (reference sequence). This chain's CDR3 is CASSRGLAVNTGELFF. In nucleotides, the CDR3 is TGTGCCAGCAGCCGGGGACTAGCGGTTAACACCGGGGAGCTGTTTTTT. Together with reference TRBV5-5 and TRBJ2-2, the CDR3 gives the full variable domain: DAGVTQSPTHLIKTRGQQVTLRCSPISGHKSVSWYQQVLGQGPQFIFQYYEKEERGRGNFPDRFSARQFPNYSSELNVNALLLGDSALYLCASSRGLAVNTGELFFGEGSRLTVL.

The V gene is TRBV9, the J gene TRBJ2-1, with 16 nucleotides matching TRBD2. Trimming cost V 4 bases and J 5 bases; bases outside gene matches: 18. The CDR3 has 21 residues. Germline V CDR1 and CDR2: SGDLS, YYNGEE. CDR3 nucleotides: TGTGCCAGCAGCCCAACTCCCTGGGGGTCCGGGACTAGCGGGAGGGACAATGAGCAGTTCTTC. Its translation: CASSPTPWGSGTSGRDNEQFF.

The chain has TRBV6-6 and TRBJ1-5; D gene ambiguous. The length of the CDR3 is 14 residues. CDR1 and CDR2 (germline): MNHNY, SVGAGI (reference sequence). The ends were cut back, 5 bases at V and 9 bases at J, with 17 bases in the middle. As DNA, the CDR3 is TGTGCCAGCAGTCGAATAATCGGTCCTCGGCCCCAGCATTTT. Protein sequence: CASSRIIGPRPQHF.

Of note for this clone: Germline and junction disagree at one end, which may indicate a read error. The genes are TRBV28 and TRBJ1-5; TRBD1 matches 7 bases. There are 12 residues in the CDR3. Germline-derived CDR1 and CDR2 are MDHEN and SYDVKM. The CDR3 loop reads CASSSRGQPQLF. The DNA of the CDR3 is TGTGCCAGCAGTAGTCGGGGACAGCCCCAGCTTTTT.

The chain uses TRBV28 and TRBJ2-5; TRBD2 might be the D (6 bases). The V gene lost 3 bases and the J gene lost 5 bases, with 10 bases spanning the gap. CDR1 MDHEN and CDR2 SYDVKM come from the germline V gene. The CDR3 runs to 13 residues. CDR3 loop: CASSLGGEETQYF. In nucleotides, the CDR3 is TGTGCCAGCAGTTTGGGGGGTGAGGAGACCCAGTACTTC. The full variable domain, its missing parts supplied by reference TRBV28 and TRBJ2-5, is DVKVTQSSRYLVKRTGEKVFLECVQDMDHENMFWYRQDPGLGLRLIYFSYDVKMKEKGDIPEGYSVSREKKERFSLILESASTNQTSMYLCASSLGGEETQYFGPGTRLLVL.

The chain couples TRBV30 to TRBJ2-3, with 11 bases lining up with TRBD2. The V and J ends lost 0 bases and 5 bases, in that order; junction bases with no gene match: 1. The CDR3 extends over 14 amino acids. Per the germline V gene, CDR1 is GTSNPN and CDR2 is SVGIG (reference sequence). CDR3 DNA sequence: TGTGCCTGGAGTGTCCTAGCGGGAGGAGATACGCAGTATTTT. This codes for CAWSVLAGGDTQYF.

The V gene is TRBV4-2, the J gene TRBJ2-5; a possible D gene is TRBD2 (6 bases). V lost 1 base and J 5 bases, leaving 11 bases between the germline ends. The length of the CDR3 is 14 residues. The germline V gene encodes CDR1 LGHNA and CDR2 YNFKEQ. The CDR3 loop is CASSQASGVETQYF. Here the CDR3 DNA reads TGTGCCAGCAGCCAAGCATCGGGAGTGGAGACCCAGTACTTC.

This chain links TRBV5-7 with TRBJ1-2; D is unresolved. TRBV5-7 is placed among ORFs of uncertain function. The CDR3 runs to 13 residues. Trimming shortened V by 0 bases and J by 5 bases, and 8 bases separated the two germline ends. Written as DNA, the CDR3 is TGTGCCAGCAGCTTGGGAAACGTTTATGGCTACACCTTC. Amino acids: CASSLGNVYGYTF.

The chain has TRBV6-5 and TRBJ1-2, with D perhaps matching TRBD1 (5 bases). Between the trimmed V and J ends, which lost 2 bases and 3 bases, there was a span of 10 bases. The CDR3 has 14 amino acids. Germline values: CDR1 MNHEY, CDR2 SVGAGI. The CDR3 loop is CASSYKGEHYGYTF. The CDR3 DNA is TGTGCCAGCAGTTACAAAGGGGAGCACTATGGCTACACCTTC.

The chain combines TRBV11-2 with TRBJ2-7, with D hard to call. The V end lost 5 bases, the J end lost 2 bases, and 4 bases lay between the germline ends. CDR3 length: 11 amino acids. Germline assignment: CDR1 SGHAT and CDR2 FQNNGV. The CDR3 sequence is CASSTTYEQYF. The CDR3 DNA reads as TGTGCCAGCAGCACAACCTACGAGCAGTACTTC. The full variable domain, in which reference TRBV11-2 and TRBJ2-7 provide the parts outside the CDR3, is EAGVAQSPRYKIIEKRQSVAFWCNPISGHATLYWYQQILGQGPKLLIQFQNNGVVDDSQLPKDRFSAERLKGVDSTLKIQPAKLEDSAVYLCASSTTYEQYFGPGTRLTVT.

This clone has just one count. The chain links TRBV11-1 to TRBJ2-5; D may be TRBD2 (6 bases). CDR1 SGHAT and CDR2 FQDESV come from the germline V gene (reference sequence). V was clipped by 5 bases and J by 4 bases, with 14 bases between them. This CDR3 spans 14 amino acids. This CDR3 reads CASSPRLVTETQYF. DNA for the CDR3: TGTGCCAGCAGCCCTAGACTAGTCACAGAGACCCAGTACTTC.

V and J are TRBV25-1 and TRBJ2-5; 7 positions agree with TRBD2. This CDR3 has 13 residues. Germline trimming cut 6 bases from V and 4 bases from J; bases unmatched to any gene: 5. CDR1 and CDR2 (germline): MGHDK, SYGVNS. The CDR3 loop reads CASSTSGGETQYF. For the CDR3, the DNA is TGTGCCAGCAGCACATCGGGAGGAGAGACCCAGTACTTC.

V usage is TRBV4-1 and J usage is TRBJ2-1; 8 bases are shared with TRBD2. J lost 8 bases, V lost 6 bases, and 12 bases had no gene match. Germline values: CDR1 MGHRA, CDR2 YSYEKL. This CDR3 is built from 15 residues. The CDR3 DNA sequence: TGCGCCAGCAGTCCCCCGGGAGGGCCTCTATATGAGCAGTTCTTC. Translating it yields CASSPPGGPLYEQFF.

The chain uses TRBV15 and TRBJ1-5, with TRBD1 matching over 7 bases. Germline V gene sequence: CDR1 LNHNV, CDR2 YYDKDF (reference sequence). The CDR3 contains 15 residues. V lost 3 bases and J lost 6; bases outside the gene matches: 8. DNA of the CDR3: TGTGCCACCAGCAGGGCGACAGGGATGGGTCAGCCCCAGCATTTT. The encoded protein is CATSRATGMGQPQHF.

The V gene is TRBV19, the J gene TRBJ1-2; D is undetermined. The CDR3 has 13 amino acids. The V gene's germline CDR1 is LNHDA and CDR2 SQIVND (reference sequence). V dropped 3 bases and J dropped 10 bases, with 15 bases sitting between them. The CDR3 sequence: CASSIFPDTYYTF. DNA of the CDR3: TGTGCCAGTAGTATTTTCCCCGACACCTACTACACCTTC.

The chain links TRBV5-1 to TRBJ1-1; TRBD1 might be the D (5 bases). The CDR3 consists of 15 residues. The V end lost 0 bases, the J end lost 1 base, and 10 bases lay between the germline ends. Germline V CDR1 and CDR2: SGHRS, YFSETQ. The CDR3 DNA is TGCGCCAGCAGCTTGGCCGCGCAGGGGAACACTGAAGCTTTCTTT. Its translation is CASSLAAQGNTEAFF.

V usage is TRBV10-2 and J usage is TRBJ2-5; D might be TRBD2 (5 bases). V dropped 7 bases and J dropped 8 bases, with 14 bases sitting between them. CDR3 length equals 12 residues. Germline CDR1 WSHSY, CDR2 SAAADI. Here the CDR3 DNA reads TGCGCCAGCACCCCAGGAGCGGCCACCCAGTACTTC. Amino acid sequence: CASTPGAATQYF.

V gene TRBV28 combines with J gene TRBJ2-1; 13 bases map to TRBD2. CDR1 is MDHEN, CDR2 SYDVKM, per germline. V gave up 0 bases and J gave up 6 bases; unmatched junction bases: 5. This CDR3 is 17 amino acids long. The CDR3 loop is CASSLCSGLAGFNEQFF. In DNA form, the CDR3 reads TGTGCCAGCAGTTTATGCTCGGGACTAGCGGGATTCAATGAGCAGTTCTTC.

The chain carries TRBV30 and TRBJ2-3, with D perhaps matching TRBD1 or TRBD2 (5 bases each). Between the trimmed V and J ends, which lost 2 bases and 0 bases, there was a span of 12 bases. From germline, CDR1 is GTSNPN and CDR2 SVGIG (reference sequence). CDR3 length: 15 amino acids. Written as DNA, the CDR3 is TGTGCCTGGAGTCGGGGCGGGTCTAGCACAGATACGCAGTATTTT. Amino acids: CAWSRGGSSTDTQYF. The full variable domain, rest sourced from reference TRBV30 and TRBJ2-3, is SQTIHQWPATLVQPVGSPLSLECTVEGTSNPNLYWYRQAAGRGLQLLFYSVGIGQISSEVPQNLSASRPQDRQFILSSKKLLLSDSGFYLCAWSRGGSSTDTQYFGPGTRLTVL.

J is TRBJ1-5 and V is TRBV28; possibly TRBD1 for D (6 bases). V lost 7 bases to trimming and J lost 5 bases, with 15 bases between them. The CDR3 sequence is 14 residues long. CDR1 is MDHEN, CDR2 SYDVKM, per germline. CDR3 coding DNA: TGTGCCAGCACCCCGGGGACACAGGATCAGCCCCAGCATTTT. Translated, it gives CASTPGTQDQPQHF.

This chain joins TRBV6-6 and TRBJ2-7; TRBD2 aligns across 16 bases. The CDR3 consists of 15 residues. Germline V CDR1 and CDR2: MNHNY, SVGAGI (reference sequence). The junction had 7 bases not matched to a gene; V was cut back by 9 bases and J by 5 bases. This CDR3 is CASNPGLAGGHEQYF. For the CDR3, the DNA is TGTGCCAGTAATCCGGGACTAGCGGGAGGGCACGAGCAGTACTTC.

This clone was counted a single time. The chain couples TRBV30 to TRBJ2-7; 9 bases are a match to TRBD1. After removal of 5 bases from V and 4 bases from J, the junction contained 6 bases not matched to a gene. The V gene's germline CDR1 is GTSNPN and CDR2 SVGIG (reference sequence). The CDR3 runs 13 residues. The CDR3 bases are TGTGCCTGGCGGGACAGGGTTTCGTACGAGCAGTACTTC. This sequence encodes CAWRDRVSYEQYF.

This chain connects TRBV6-5 to TRBJ2-7, with D tentatively TRBD2 (5 bases). Germline CDR1 is MNHEY and CDR2 is SVGAGI. V was pared by 2 bases and J by 3 bases, with 11 bases between. The CDR3 has 14 amino acids. CDR3 sequence: CASSYIASFYEQYF. Written as DNA, the CDR3 is TGTGCCAGCAGTTACATAGCGAGCTTCTACGAGCAGTACTTC.

This chain joins TRBV28 and TRBJ2-2; 7 bases map to TRBD2. The J segment lost 4 bases and the V segment lost 7 bases, leaving 21 bases of the junction unmatched. Germline lookup yields CDR1 MDHEN and CDR2 SYDVKM. This CDR3 is 19 amino acids long. The CDR3 sequence: CASTLLLGTNLNGTGELFF. The CDR3 DNA sequence: TGTGCCAGCACCCTGCTTCTCGGGACTAATTTAAATGGCACCGGGGAGCTGTTTTTT.

This chain connects TRBV19 to TRBJ2-7; D might be TRBD2 (6 bases). Per the germline V gene, CDR1 is LNHDA and CDR2 is SQIVND (reference sequence). V gave up 6 bases and J gave up 3 bases, with 18 bases separating them. The CDR3 spans 15 residues. CDR3 region: CASRPPGGPIYEQYF. CDR3 in DNA: TGTGCCAGTAGGCCTCCCGGGGGTCCCATCTACGAGCAGTACTTC.

This clone was detected a few times. This chain uses TRBV28 with TRBJ1-2, with 11 bases identical to TRBD1. This CDR3 has 15 residues. CDR1 is MDHEN, CDR2 SYDVKM, per germline. Unmatched junction bases numbered 4, after V lost 3 bases and J lost 4 bases. Here the CDR3 DNA reads TGTGCCAGCAGTTTGGGGGGGACAGGGGGCTATGGCTACACCTTC. As protein: CASSLGGTGGYGYTF.

The chain carries TRBV21-1 and TRBJ2-3. TRBV21-1 is a pseudogene. There are 14 residues in the CDR3. The CDR3 loop is CASSPPLRLETQYF. CDR3 bases: TGTGCCAGCAGCCCCCCGTTACGGTTGGAAACGCAGTATTTT.